Listed below are T cell receptor beta chains from one sample, sequenced in a study of blood T cells in healthy people across ages. TCRdb passed the 5' RACE reads through MiXCR, listing each CDR3 protein once. Of about 930,000 distinct CDR3 sequences listed, under 35% are singletons. This sample was shared with a second study, whose subject was T cells of mothers and their children.

Sequenced sample: blood. The receptors were gathered from a woman in her thirties or forties in good health. CDR3s include the opening cysteine and the closing phenylalanine or tryptophan. The D gene is left open where the match is weak. Clone size is shown for a subset of rows, as once, few, many or a class of expanded clone.

clone size	V gene	D gene	J gene	CDR3 protein	CDR3 DNA
.	TRBV30	.	TRBJ1-2	CAWSVLTNYGYTF	TGTGCCTGGAGTGTACTAACTAACTATGGCTACACCTTC
.	TRBV27	TRBD1	TRBJ2-1	CASSQRDSRREQFF	TGTGCCAGCAGTCAGAGGGACAGCCGAAGGGAGCAGTTCTTC
many	TRBV7-3	.	TRBJ2-6	CASSSKGGSDGANVLTF	TGTGCCAGCAGCTCGAAGGGGGGGAGTGATGGGGCCAACGTCCTGACTTTC
few	TRBV4-1	.	TRBJ2-1	CASSQVWTLYNEQFF	TGCGCCAGCAGCCAAGTCTGGACACTCTACAATGAGCAGTTCTTC
few	TRBV7-6	TRBD2	TRBJ2-7	CASSLQAGGLSSYEQYF	TGTGCCAGCAGCTTACAAGCGGGGGGCCTTAGCTCCTACGAGCAGTACTTC
few	TRBV6-6	.	TRBJ1-1	CASSPRGGTGAFF	TGTGCCAGCAGTCCCCGGGGAGGGACTGGAGCTTTCTTT
.	TRBV7-9	.	TRBJ1-4	CASSLSRDEKLFF	TGTGCCAGCAGCTTATCCAGGGATGAAAAACTGTTTTTT
few	TRBV4-1	.	TRBJ1-4	CASSQGNRVGNEKLFF	TGCGCCAGCAGCCAAGGCAACAGGGTGGGTAATGAAAAACTGTTTTTT
.	TRBV7-2	TRBD2	TRBJ2-1	CASSLARTSGNEQFF	TGTGCCAGCAGCTTAGCGCGGACTAGCGGGAATGAGCAGTTCTTC
few	TRBV5-1	.	TRBJ1-1	CASSSMGGEAFF	TGCGCCAGCAGCTCGATGGGGGGTGAAGCTTTCTTT
.	TRBV10-3	.	TRBJ1-4	CAISESREDEKLFF	TGTGCCATCAGTGAGTCTAGAGAGGATGAAAAACTGTTTTTT
.	TRBV20-1	TRBD2	TRBJ2-5	CSAPGTSGGDSETQYF	TGCAGTGCTCCCGGGACTAGCGGGGGGGACTCGGAGACCCAGTACTTC
.	TRBV13	.	TRBJ1-2	CASSLGGVGNYGYTF	TGTGCCAGCAGCTTAGGGGGGGTTGGCAACTATGGCTACACCTTC
.	TRBV7-9	TRBD1	TRBJ2-7	CASREGDRGVEQYF	TGTGCCAGCAGGGAGGGGGACAGGGGTGTCGAGCAGTACTTC
.	TRBV5-1	.	TRBJ2-1	CASSVGGYSYNEQFF	TGCGCCAGCAGCGTGGGCGGGTACTCCTACAATGAGCAGTTCTTC
.	TRBV12-3/TRBV12-4	TRBD2	TRBJ2-2	CASSPGLAGGLTVKLFF	TGTGCCAGCAGTCCCGGACTAGCGGGGGGGCTGACGGTAAAGCTGTTTTTT
.	TRBV29-1	TRBD2	TRBJ2-5	CSVIRGGSETQYF	TGCAGCGTCATCCGCGGGGGTTCTGAGACCCAGTACTTC